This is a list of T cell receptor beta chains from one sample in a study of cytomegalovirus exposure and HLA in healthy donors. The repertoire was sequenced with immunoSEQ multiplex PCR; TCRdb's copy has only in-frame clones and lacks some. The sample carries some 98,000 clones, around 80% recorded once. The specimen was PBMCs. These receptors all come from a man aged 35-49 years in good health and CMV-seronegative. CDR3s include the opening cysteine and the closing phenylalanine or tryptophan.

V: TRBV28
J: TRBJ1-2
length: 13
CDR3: CASMGASNYGYTF

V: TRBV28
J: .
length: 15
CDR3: CASTQATDRSYEQYF

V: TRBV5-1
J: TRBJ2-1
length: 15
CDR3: CASSLVAGGNNEQFF

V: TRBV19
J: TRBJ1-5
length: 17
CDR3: CASSDRDRGPRNQPQHF

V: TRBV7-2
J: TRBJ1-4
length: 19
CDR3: CASSLSYRGPIATNEKLFF

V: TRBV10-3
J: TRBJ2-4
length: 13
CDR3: CAISRGAKNIQYF

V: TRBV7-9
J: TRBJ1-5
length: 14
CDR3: CASSPGGFNQPQHF

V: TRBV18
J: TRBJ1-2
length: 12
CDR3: CASSPLQGRNTF

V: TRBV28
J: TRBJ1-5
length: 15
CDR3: CASSPRTLSNQPQHF

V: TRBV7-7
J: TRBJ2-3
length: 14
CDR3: CASSYTPTGDTQYF

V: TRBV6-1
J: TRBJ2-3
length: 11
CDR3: CASSESAGQYF

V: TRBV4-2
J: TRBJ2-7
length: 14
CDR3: CASSQNDRAYEQYF

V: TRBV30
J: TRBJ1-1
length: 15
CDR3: CAWRFWGQPDFEAFF

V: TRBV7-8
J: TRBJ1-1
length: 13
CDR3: CASSWGLNTEAFF

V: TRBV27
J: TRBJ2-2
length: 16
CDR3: CASRSAGGRNTGELFF

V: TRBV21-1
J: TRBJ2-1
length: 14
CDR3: CASVHRGNNNEQFF

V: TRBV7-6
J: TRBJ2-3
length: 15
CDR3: CASSPAGASTDTQYF

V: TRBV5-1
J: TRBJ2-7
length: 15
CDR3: CASSWLGTGFYEQYF

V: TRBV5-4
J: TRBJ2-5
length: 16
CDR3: CASRADRLAGRETQYF

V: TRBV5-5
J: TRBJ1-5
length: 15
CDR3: CASSLDGASFQPQHF

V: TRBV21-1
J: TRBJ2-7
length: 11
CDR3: CASEGGKEQYF

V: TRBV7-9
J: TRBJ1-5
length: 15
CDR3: CASSLDGQGNQPQHF

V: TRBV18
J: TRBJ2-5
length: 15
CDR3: CASSPQRTLQETQYF

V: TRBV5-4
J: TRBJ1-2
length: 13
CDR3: CASSLRVNYGYTF

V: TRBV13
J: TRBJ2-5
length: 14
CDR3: CASSLTTGGETQYF

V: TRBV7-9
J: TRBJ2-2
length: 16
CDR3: CASSPGTGINAGELFF

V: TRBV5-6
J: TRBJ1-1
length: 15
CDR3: CASSWNRGSNTEAFF

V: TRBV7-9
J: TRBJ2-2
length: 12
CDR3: CASSFSFGELFF

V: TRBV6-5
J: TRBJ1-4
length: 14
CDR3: CASSYDRGREKLFF

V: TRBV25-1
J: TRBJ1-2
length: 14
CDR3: CASSEGETYYGYTF

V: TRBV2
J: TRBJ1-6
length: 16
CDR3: CASRMGTGGMDSPLHF

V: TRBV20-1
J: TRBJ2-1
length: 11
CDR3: CSAIRTSEQFF

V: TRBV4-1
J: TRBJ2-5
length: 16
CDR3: CASSLSTSGGQETQYF

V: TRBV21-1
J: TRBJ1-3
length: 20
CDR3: CASSKDAGRTTDVGGNTIYF

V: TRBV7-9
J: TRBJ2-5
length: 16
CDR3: CSSTLGGARGQETQYF

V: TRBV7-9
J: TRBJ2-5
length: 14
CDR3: CASSLAGAEETQYF

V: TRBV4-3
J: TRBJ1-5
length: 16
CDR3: CASSQDSEGGNQPQHF

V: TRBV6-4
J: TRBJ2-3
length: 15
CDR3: CASSPGLAGGDTQYF

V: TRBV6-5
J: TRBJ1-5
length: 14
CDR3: CASRSQGINQPQHF

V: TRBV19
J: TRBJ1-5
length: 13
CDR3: CASRRDSNQPQHF

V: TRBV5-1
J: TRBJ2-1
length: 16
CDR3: CASSLETDFPYNEQFF

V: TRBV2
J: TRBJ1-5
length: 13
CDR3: CASSDRGRQPQHF

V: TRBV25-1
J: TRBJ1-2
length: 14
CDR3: CASSEYTAFQGYTF

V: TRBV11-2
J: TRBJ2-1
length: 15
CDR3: CASSSGTGHYNEQFF

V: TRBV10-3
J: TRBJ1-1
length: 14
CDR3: CANSDTRGSAEAFF

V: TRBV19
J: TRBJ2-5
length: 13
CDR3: CASTKSGSETQYF

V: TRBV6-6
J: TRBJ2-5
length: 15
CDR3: CASSYGSRTLETQYF

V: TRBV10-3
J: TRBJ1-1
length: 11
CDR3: CAISGPTEAFF

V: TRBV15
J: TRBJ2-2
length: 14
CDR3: CATSRVGGIGELFF

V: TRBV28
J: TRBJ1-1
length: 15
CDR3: CASSLMGRRDTEAFF

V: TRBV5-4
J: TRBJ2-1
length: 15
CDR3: CASSLEGGAKDEQFF

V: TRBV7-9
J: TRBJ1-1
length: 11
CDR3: CASSSGGDAFF

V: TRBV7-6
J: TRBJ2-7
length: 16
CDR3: CASSLAGTGGSYEQYF

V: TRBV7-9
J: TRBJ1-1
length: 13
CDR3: CASSPQGYTEAFF

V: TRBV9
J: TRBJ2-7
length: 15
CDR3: CASSVGTDISYEQYF

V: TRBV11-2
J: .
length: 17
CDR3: CASSPINRGSSSYEQYF

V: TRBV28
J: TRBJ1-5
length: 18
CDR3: CASSFVPPGVLGNQPQHF